Sequencing of this T cell receptor beta chain was carried out in a study of cytomegalovirus exposure and HLA in healthy donors (dated by TCRdb to about 2017). Regarding the complete study: In an earlier analysis of approximately 640 of the donors, 250 to 350 Gb of sequence data and approximately 120 million unique TCR beta sequences from roughly 180 million T cells were reported. About 280 gigabases of sequencing data and around 80 million unique TCR sequences made up an early release that covered 640 HLA-typed donors. Among the approximately 400 genotyped donors, around 81% belonged to the genetic ancestry cluster associated with self-reported Caucasian donors. The study aimed to test whether cataloging public T cell receptors could reveal signatures of past pathogen exposure. The study profiled the T cell repertoires of about 640 subjects by immunosequencing and related them to cytomegalovirus serostatus. Besides the first cohort of hundreds of subjects, a separate validation cohort made up of roughly 130 different subjects was used. The study combined high-throughput TCR immunosequencing, statistical association of individual TCRs with disease status, and machine learning to predict cytomegalovirus infection status. To study patterns of TCR occurrence, a later analysis re-analyzed previously published TCR beta repertoires from 500 to 850 donors and added high-resolution HLA genotyping. Rather than drawing on any new phenotypic data, the later analysis identified candidate immune exposures from TCR beta sequences and the way those sequences occurred across donors. To decide whether each TCR beta V gene segment behaved as functional or pseudogenic, an earlier analysis of 587 of the donors relied on high-throughput TCR beta sequencing. Alongside the repertoire data, information on donor age, sex, ethnicity and CMV serostatus was compiled. A later genetic analysis used genome-wide SNP genotypes for 398 of the 666 donors, treating that subset as a discovery cohort. Every discovery cohort repertoire had been produced on one sequencing platform. HLA typing covered class I and class II loci at four-digit resolution. Typing coverage differed by locus: A, B, C, DRB1 and DQB1 were typed in roughly 620-640 donors, DQA1 in about 500, DPA1 in some 600, and DPB1 in 400 to 490. Because of strong linkage in the cohort, four or five DR-DQ haplotypes were treated as single units for association and clustering. Among some 410 genotyped donors of the cohort, an average of around 240,000 unique TCR beta nucleotide sequences were sequenced per donor, around a sixth of them non-productive. Study-level results and caveats: Roughly uniform sequencing depth across donors was assumed in presence/absence analyses, although this assumption may not hold. Because some donors lacked HLA typing at each locus, the association tests relied only on the typed subset. In an earlier analysis of 450 to 750 of the donors, most TCR beta V segments appeared in productive rearrangements about 87% or about 30% of the time, broadly matching IMGT annotations. The cohort was sequenced for TCR beta chains only, and without alpha or paired-chain data the features that could be detected were limited. A few of the identified cytomegalovirus-associated TCR beta chains were confirmed in vitro to be specific for cytomegalovirus antigens. Most CMV-associated TCR beta chains appeared to be HLA-restricted in a later analysis, and the HLA associations seemed to be driven largely by CMV exposure. For the cohort, immune exposure information was limited to CMV serostatus. A total of about 150 TCR beta chains were listed by the study as associated with cytomegalovirus. A further reported finding was that TCR beta sequences accurately predicted the HLA-A and HLA-B alleles for most subjects in the first cohort. Compared with equally common non-associated chains, HLA-associated TCR beta chains in a later analysis were more clonally expanded and had lower generation probabilities. In a later analysis, 16,951 TCR beta sequences were associated with specific HLA alleles at a false discovery rate of 0.05. Correlated functional status among segregating V segments might be attributable to linkage disequilibrium, but an unknown experimental factor could not be ruled out. The classifier was reported to diagnose cytomegalovirus status with high specificity and sensitivity in both the original cohort and the validation cohort. It was suggested by the authors that the approach could potentially be generalized to other disease states and immunological phenotypes. In a later analysis, TCR association rates were found to vary across HLA loci, with the most associated TCRs seen for DRB1 alleles and the fewest for HLA-C alleles. While some public TCRs were present in many individuals, most TCR sequences turned up only very rarely across donors. The earlier analysis of 587 of the donors excluded roughly 17 rarely observed V segments, including chromosome 9 orphons, because counts were too low. Strong co-occurrence of HLA alleles, especially DR and DQ, made assigning TCR associations to individual alleles difficult. In a later analysis, several top co-occurrence clusters were reported to appear linked to parvovirus B19, influenza, CMV and Epstein-Barr virus. A cluster of highly shared sequence variants was judged likely to represent a technical artifact of the sequencing pipeline. A later genetic analysis associated a missense DCLRE1C variant with V-gene and J-gene trimming of TCR beta chains, and an independent cohort replicated the association. According to a later genetic analysis, donors in an Asian-associated ancestry cluster had fewer N-insertions in productive TCRs than the approximately 670-donor mean.

This clone appeared once. Its antigen target is currently unknown. Within one base of it there is no much larger clone, and no base qualities were kept. The cohort was made up of several hundred healthy bone marrow donors. Cohort members were all nominally healthy when sampled, although unrecorded immune exposures were likely present. The donor was CMV seronegative and was included in the group of about 350 seronegative cohort members. A peripheral blood sample was collected from each donor, and TCR beta sequencing was performed on peripheral blood mononuclear cells. The Qiagen DNeasy Blood Extraction Kit was used to extract genomic DNA from the blood cell samples. The library was generated by the immunoSEQ multiplex PCR assay. For the multiplex PCR, a mixture combining 60 forward primers for TCR Vbeta segments and 13 reverse primers for TCR Jbeta segments was used. The CDR3 region of rearranged TCR beta genes was amplified from genomic DNA by a multiplex PCR assay. Amplified TCR beta libraries were sequenced as 87-base-pair reads on the Illumina HiSeq System. From the authors' description of their analysis: Across the 670 or so repertoires, a later analysis counted roughly 84 million unique TCR beta chains, some 11 million of which were shared by at least two donors. Raw reads were error-corrected and collapsed into unique sequences with a nearest-neighbor algorithm that merged closely related sequences to remove PCR and sequencing errors. V, D and J gene segments were assigned by aligning CDR3 sequences to IMGT reference sequences. For a sequence to be retained, a match of at least six nucleotides to both a V gene segment and a J gene segment was required. Rearrangements were classified as productive when the CDR3 lacked stop codons and remained in frame with V and J, and all other rearrangements were classified as non-productive. Following IMGT convention, CDR3 was defined as the stretch from the second conserved V-encoded cysteine to the conserved J-encoded phenylalanine. The earlier analysis of roughly 590 of the donors excluded sequences that lacked an unambiguous match to a single V gene segment. An earlier analysis of roughly 590 of the donors called V segments functional above 56.7% productive rearrangements and segregating when the between-donor standard deviation exceeded 5%. To diagnose cytomegalovirus status from the catalog of TCR beta chain sequences, a statistical classification framework was built. A later analysis assigned V and J genes by comparing TCR nucleotide sequences with IMGT/GENE-DB human TR gene sequences. A later analysis assigned CDR3 sequences and most-parsimonious VDJ recombination scenarios with the TCRdist pipeline. A later analysis defined each TCR beta chain by its CDR3 amino acid sequence plus V-gene family, and excluded reads lacking a unique V-gene family. A later analysis removed 550 to 650 highly shared, low-generation-probability nucleotide sequences to deal with suspected cross-contamination and a sequencing artifact. In a later analysis, a clonal expansion index for each public chain was calculated from normalized within-repertoire ranks of inferred template counts. In a later analysis, generation probabilities were computed using a VDJ recombination model fitted to out-of-frame rearrangements, and the results were checked against IGoR. Hypergeometric tests were used in a later analysis to score TCR-TCR, TCR-HLA and TCR-CMV co-occurrence, with a repertoire-size bias correction applied to the TCR pairs. False discovery rates were estimated in a later analysis by permuting HLA or CMV assignments 20 times. In a later analysis, co-occurring TCRs were grouped with DBSCAN, and TCRdist sequence similarity was added when clustering was performed within HLA-allele-positive subsets. For co-occurrence clustering, repertoires with fewer than 30,000 or more than 120,000 public chains were excluded, along with four or five repertoires with anomalous nucleotide sharing. The source is immuneACCESS, and TCRdb retained only in-frame sequences with V and J called. Part of the clones is not carried over; for the studies checked, unresolved V genes explain less than half of this, and the remainder is unexplained. V, J and clone size reflect that table, while D and trimming were determined from the DNA. This sample has 84,000 or so clones in its table, and around three quarters of those were observed once. The ten largest make up approximately 1.4% of the sample.

The specimen sequenced was PBMCs. The sequence was obtained from a male donor in good health and CMV-seronegative.

The bases read TGCAGCGTTGGGAGGAAGCTGAACACTGAAGCTTTCTTT. It encodes CSVGRKLNTEAFF. The sequence joins TRBV29-1 to TRBJ1-1, with the D gene too uncertain to name. The trim is 4 bases for V and 0 bases for J, with a gap of 9 bases between the germline ends. Via the germline V gene, CDR1 is SQVTM and CDR2 ANQGSEA. Spanning cysteine to phenylalanine, the CDR3 consists of 13 amino acids. This entry keeps only the CDR3 DNA: 39 bases, framed from base 1.